This TCR beta chain emerged from a study of long-term antiretroviral therapy in people with HIV. The V gene end was trimmed by 0 bases and the J gene end by 4 bases; junction bases not matched to a gene: 8. CDR1 is SGHNT, CDR2 YYREEE, per germline (reference sequence). This CDR3 is built from 16 residues. At the survey level, the v3.0 immunoSEQ assay was run. TCRdb's table, derived via immunoSEQ multiplex PCR, lists solely in-frame clones and lacks some. The table has about 17,000 clones, more than 70% seen once; the top ten hold over 3.5%. This receptor was obtained from a man aged 18 to 30 with HIV. Source: unsorted PBMCs, taken 0.1 years before starting antiretroviral therapy. The chain uses TRBV5-4 and TRBJ1-2; 8 bases match TRBD1. CDR3 amino acids: CASSLGGDRSIYGYTF. CDR3 coding DNA: TGTGCCAGCAGCTTGGGGGGGGACAGGTCCATCTATGGCTACACCTTC.